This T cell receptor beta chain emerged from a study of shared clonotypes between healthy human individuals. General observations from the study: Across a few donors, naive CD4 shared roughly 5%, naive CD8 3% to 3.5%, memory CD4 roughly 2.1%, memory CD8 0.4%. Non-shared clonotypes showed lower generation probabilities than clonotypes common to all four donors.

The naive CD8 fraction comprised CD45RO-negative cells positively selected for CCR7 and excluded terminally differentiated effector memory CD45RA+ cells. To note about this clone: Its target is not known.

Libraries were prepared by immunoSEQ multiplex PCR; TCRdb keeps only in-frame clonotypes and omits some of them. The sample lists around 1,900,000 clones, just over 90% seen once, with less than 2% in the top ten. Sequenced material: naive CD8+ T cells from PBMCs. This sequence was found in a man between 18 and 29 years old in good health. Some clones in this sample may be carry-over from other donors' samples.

CDR3 region: CASSTELAGGYNEQFF. The CDR3 coding sequence is TGTGCCAGCAGCACAGAACTAGCGGGAGGCTACAATGAGCAGTTCTTC. V usage is TRBV9 and J usage is TRBJ2-1; 12 bases line up with TRBD2. V was pared by 4 bases and J by 3 bases, with 5 bases of the junction left unmatched. Germline V gene lookup returns CDR1 SGDLS and CDR2 YYNGEE. This CDR3 has 16 residues.